This TCR beta chain was obtained from a study of blood T cell repertoires in COVID-19 (dated by TCRdb to 2018 to 2020). In terms of the full investigation: Samples from collaborators originated in the United States, Italy and Spain and spanned both the acute and convalescent phases of COVID-19. The prospective study material was composed of cDNA or gDNA derived from T cells, B-cell-depleted T cells, or PBMCs. Subjects who had been exposed to COVID-19, were actively infected with it, or had recovered from it provided the deeply sampled blood TCRbeta repertoires that made up the dataset. The repertoires were released in a freely available public database intended as a resource for research on the immune response to SARS-CoV-2. Samples came from the ongoing ImmuneRACE study (first 160 participants) plus 1,254 subjects from 6 global collaborators. Sample metadata almost always included a de-identified subject ID, COVID-19 status, age in years and sex. Where available, HLA class I and class II types were obtained from metadata supplied by the sample provider rather than from assay-based typing. What the authors observed across the whole study: How much clinical and demographic metadata was included differed by source and by participant, and the metadata was provided uncurated.

The immunoSEQ Assay, a bias-controlled multiplex PCR, was used to amplify TCRbeta CDR3 regions from genomic DNA. As for the authors' bioinformatics: The number of nucleated cells in each sample was estimated by amplification of reference gene primers within the assay. To quantify the absolute abundance of each unique TCRbeta CDR3 rearrangement, sequence reads were collapsed and filtered. Productive Simpson clonality was computed per sample as the square root of Simpson's diversity index over productive rearrangements. Entries here come from immuneACCESS through TCRdb and include only in-frame sequences with V and J called. Some clones fail to appear in such tables; in the studies checked, an unresolved V gene covers under half of the shortfall, and the cause of the remainder is unknown. V, J and clone size reflect that table, while D and trimming were determined from the DNA. The table for this sample lists 170,000 or so clones; roughly 77% of them were counted only once. Jointly, the top ten make up approximately 7% of the sample.

Trimming takes 4 bases from V and 0 bases from J, and the germline ends sit 6 bases apart. Via the germline V gene, CDR1 is KGHDR and CDR2 SFDVKD. The CDR3 starts with the cysteine, ends with the phenylalanine, and has 14 residues. The entry retains the CDR3 DNA only, 42 bases that are in frame from base 1. The collaborating institutions used their own protocols to collect whole blood in K2EDTA tubes. For TCRbeta analysis, collaborators shipped samples as frozen whole blood, isolated PBMCs, or DNA extracted from either of those sample types. Remarks on this clone: No antigen is known for it. No base quality information exists; no much larger clone differs at one position. Other nucleotide sequences from this sample produce the same CDR3.

The sample taken for sequencing was peripheral blood. This receptor was taken from a man aged 65 to 79 with active or convalescent COVID-19. The chain is assembled from TRBV24-1 and TRBJ1-5, with the D gene not confidently named. The nucleotides read TGTGCCACCAGTGACTCCTATAGCAATCAGCCCCAGCATTTT. This encodes CATSDSYSNQPQHF.